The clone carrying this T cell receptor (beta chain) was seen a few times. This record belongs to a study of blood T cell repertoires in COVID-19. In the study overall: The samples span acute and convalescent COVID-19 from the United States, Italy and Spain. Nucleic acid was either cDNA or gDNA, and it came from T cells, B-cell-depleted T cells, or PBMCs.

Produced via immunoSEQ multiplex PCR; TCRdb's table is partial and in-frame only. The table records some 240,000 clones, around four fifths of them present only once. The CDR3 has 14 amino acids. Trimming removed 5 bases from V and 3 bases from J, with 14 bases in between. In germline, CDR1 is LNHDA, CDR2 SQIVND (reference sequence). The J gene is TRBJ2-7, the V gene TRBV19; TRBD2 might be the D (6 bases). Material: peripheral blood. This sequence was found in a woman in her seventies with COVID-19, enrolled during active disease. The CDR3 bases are TGTGCCAGTAGTTCTCTCGGGACTTTCTACGAGCAGTACTTC. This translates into CASSSLGTFYEQYF.